The 20 T cell receptor beta chains in this list originate from one sample, sequenced in a study of identical twins. TCRdb re-called the 5' RACE reads with MiXCR, one entry per CDR3 protein. The sample holds hundreds of thousands of distinct CDR3 sequences, approximately 24% seen once. These data were also reused for a study on T cells expressing NK-cell markers.

Sequencing was carried out using CD4+ T cells sorted from blood. The source of these receptors is a young woman in good health.

This clonotype was seen a handful of times. The rearrangement uses TRBV7-9 and TRBJ1-6; D call uncertain. Trimming pared 5 bases from V and 4 bases from J, leaving 9 bases between. Germline loops: CDR1 SEHNR, CDR2 FQNEAQ (reference sequence). This CDR3 spans 14 amino acids. Here the CDR3 DNA reads TGTGCCAGCAGCCCCCCCCTATATAATTCACCCCTCCACTTT. Translation: CASSPPLYNSPLHF.

This clonotype turned up a few times. The chain couples TRBV7-2 to TRBJ2-1; D is unresolved. Per germline, CDR1 SGHTA and CDR2 FQGNSA. The ends were cut back, 2 bases at V and 13 bases at J, with 12 bases in the middle. This CDR3 contains 12 residues. CDR3 region: CASSLSVSNQFF. CDR3 nucleotide sequence: TGTGCCAGCAGCTTAAGCGTCTCGAATCAGTTCTTC.

This sequence joins TRBV20-1 and TRBJ2-1; 7 bases agree with TRBD2. Trimming cost V 6 bases and J 9 bases; bases outside gene matches: 23. Germline CDR1 DFQATT, CDR2 SNEGSKA (reference sequence). This CDR3 has 17 residues. CDR3 DNA sequence: TGCAGTGCGAAGGGGTTCGTGGGAGGGAGGCGGGGGAGTGAGCAGTTCTTC. As protein: CSAKGFVGGRRGSEQFF.

This clonotype was seen a handful of times. CDR3 DNA sequence: TGCGCCAGCAGGGGCCATTATGGCTACACCTTC. It yields the protein CASRGHYGYTF. The chain employs TRBV4-3 and TRBJ1-2; D is undetermined. Germline V gene sequence: CDR1 LGHNA, CDR2 YSLEER. Trimming removed 6 bases from V and 5 bases from J, with 7 bases in between. The length of the CDR3 is 11 residues.

This rearrangement joins TRBV15 to TRBJ2-7, with 8 bases identical to TRBD1. CDR3 length equals 13 residues. Looked up from germline, CDR1 is LNHNV and CDR2 is YYDKDF (reference sequence). After removal of 2 bases from V and 6 bases from J, the junction contained 3 bases not matched to a gene. CDR3 bases: TGTGCCACCAGCAGACCGACAGGGGTCGAGCAGTACTTC. Translating it yields CATSRPTGVEQYF.

This clonotype was seen at least ten times. The chain uses TRBV12-3 or TRBV12-4 and TRBJ1-3, with unresolved D. The V end lost 2 bases, the J end lost 0 bases, and 8 bases lay between the germline ends. CDR3 length equals 15 residues. CDR3 in amino acids: CASSLLRTSGNTIYF. The CDR3 bases are TGTGCCAGCAGTTTACTCAGGACCTCTGGAAACACCATATATTTT.

The chain carries TRBV7-2 and TRBJ2-3; 10 bases fit TRBD2. Per germline, CDR1 SGHTA and CDR2 FQGNSA. The CDR3 extends over 17 amino acids. With 1 base clipped from V and 3 bases from J, the junction kept 7 bases outside the gene matches. The CDR3 DNA reads as TGTGCCAGCAGCTTAGTTGGAGCGGGAGGGGGGACAGATACGCAGTATTTT. Translation: CASSLVGAGGGTDTQYF.

This clonotype was observed a handful of times. The V and J genes are TRBV18 and TRBJ2-7, with a weak D call TRBD2 (6 bases). Looked up from germline, CDR1 is KGHSH and CDR2 is LQKENI. V was clipped by 5 bases and J by 6 bases, with 17 bases between them. The CDR3 extends over 14 amino acids. CDR3 nucleotides: TGTGCCAGCTCATTGACTAGTCTAATCTCCGAGCAGTACTTC. As protein: CASSLTSLISEQYF.

Only a few counts were recorded for this clonotype. The genes are TRBV9 and TRBJ1-1; TRBD1 matches at 9 bases. CDR3 length: 15 residues. Unmatched junction bases numbered 8, after V lost 4 bases and J lost 4 bases. Germline V gene sequence: CDR1 SGDLS, CDR2 YYNGEE. Here the CDR3 DNA reads TGTGCCAGCAGCTCCCTACCGACAGGGGGCACTGAAGCTTTCTTT. The encoded protein is CASSSLPTGGTEAFF.

V and J are TRBV6-5 and TRBJ1-1; perhaps TRBD1 as D (6 bases). CDR1 is MNHEY and CDR2 is SVGAGI in the germline V gene. CDR3 length: 15 amino acids. With 0 bases removed from V and 6 bases from J, the gap between germline ends came to 14 bases. The CDR3 region has the DNA TGTGCCAGCAGTTACTCCACAGGGTTGCTCGCTGAAGCTTTCTTT. Protein product: CASSYSTGLLAEAFF.

This clonotype has a handful of counts. This chain links TRBV15 with TRBJ2-1; D gene uncertain. This CDR3 is built from 13 residues. Per germline, CDR1 LNHNV and CDR2 YYDKDF (reference sequence). V was shortened by 1 base and J by 3 bases, with 4 bases between the two germline ends. CDR3 sequence: CATSRGYYNEQFF. In nucleotides, the CDR3 is TGTGCCACCAGCAGAGGATACTACAATGAGCAGTTCTTC.

In its sample, this clonotype was seen a few times. The gene calls are TRBV5-1 and TRBJ2-3; no definite D call. The CDR3 totals 13 residues. With 6 bases removed from V and 4 bases from J, the gap between germline ends came to 12 bases. In germline, CDR1 is SGHRS, CDR2 YFSETQ. The CDR3 region is CASNHLRADTQYF. The DNA of the CDR3 is TGCGCCAGCAATCACCTCCGAGCAGATACGCAGTATTTT.

This chain joins TRBV5-6 and TRBJ2-3, with 9 bases that match TRBD1. Trimming took 4 bases from V and 3 from J; bases not matched to a gene: 12. The germline V gene has CDR1 SGHDT and CDR2 YYEEEE. The CDR3 spans 17 residues. The CDR3 coding sequence is TGTGCCAGCAGCCCTTCCCGGACAGGGGTGAGGACAGATACGCAGTATTTT. Residues: CASSPSRTGVRTDTQYF.

The chain recombines TRBV4-3 with TRBJ2-5; TRBD2 aligns across 10 bases. Germline lookup yields CDR1 LGHNA and CDR2 YSLEER. V was pared by 1 base and J by 5 bases, with 4 bases of the junction left unmatched. The CDR3 spans 15 residues. The CDR3 sequence: CASSQGLAGAETQYF. CDR3 nucleotides: TGCGCCAGCAGCCAAGGGCTAGCGGGAGCTGAGACCCAGTACTTC.

This clonotype has a handful of counts. The chain links TRBV11-3 to TRBJ2-3, with 8 bases fitting TRBD2. In germline, CDR1 is SGHNT, CDR2 YENEEA. The CDR3 contains 16 residues. With 3 bases clipped from V and 6 bases from J, the junction kept 11 bases outside the gene matches. DNA of the CDR3: TGTGCCAGCAGCTTGGCCGTGGGACTAGAGACCGATACGCAGTATTTT. Translation: CASSLAVGLETDTQYF.

This clonotype has only a few counts. The gene calls are TRBV7-9 and TRBJ2-3, with D possibly called TRBD1 or TRBD2 (5 bases each). The germline V and J ends were trimmed by 6 bases and 2 bases, with 15 bases remaining between them. Germline V gene data show CDR1 as SEHNR and CDR2 as FQNEAQ (reference sequence). This CDR3 is 15 amino acids long. CDR3 protein: CASSREGLTTDTQYF. For the CDR3, the DNA is TGTGCCAGCAGTCGAGAGGGGCTGACCACAGATACGCAGTATTTT. The whole variable domain, filled in from reference TRBV7-9 and TRBJ2-3, reads DTGVSQNPRHKITKRGQNVTFRCDPISEHNRLYWYRQTLGQGPEFLTYFQNEAQLEKSRLLSDRFSAERPKGSFSTLEIQRTEQGDSAMYLCASSREGLTTDTQYFGPGTRLTVL.

This clonotype was observed a handful of times. The CDR3 DNA reads TGTGCCAGCAGCCCCCAGGGATCTGGGGTCGAGCAGTACTTC. It is translated as CASSPQGSGVEQYF. The V gene is TRBV7-8, the J gene TRBJ2-7; D may be TRBD1 (5 bases). CDR3 length equals 14 residues. V lost 5 bases and J 6 bases, leaving 17 bases between the germline ends. CDR1 and CDR2 (germline): SGHVS, FQNEAQ.

The table lists this clonotype with many counts. The V and J genes are TRBV5-6 and TRBJ2-3; D not resolved. The V and J ends lost 4 bases and 5 bases respectively, with 14 bases between them. The CDR3 extends over 14 amino acids. The germline CDR1 and CDR2 sequences are SGHDT and YYEEEE. This CDR3 is CASSPFGLGDTQYF. CDR3 bases: TGTGCCAGCAGCCCGTTTGGATTGGGAGATACGCAGTATTTT.

This clonotype has just a few counts. The V and J genes are TRBV9 and TRBJ1-6; D is possibly TRBD1 (5 bases). There are 15 residues in the CDR3. Per the germline V gene, CDR1 is SGDLS and CDR2 is YYNGEE. V gave up 0 bases and J gave up 10 bases, with 14 bases separating them. The DNA of the CDR3 is TGTGCCAGCAGCGTAGACGGGCCGGGGGAGTCACCCCTCCACTTT. Translating gives CASSVDGPGESPLHF.

In its sample, this clonotype was seen a few times. The J gene is TRBJ2-5, the V gene TRBV13; the D gene is possibly TRBD1 (6 bases). The CDR3 spans 13 residues. From germline, CDR1 is PRHDT and CDR2 FYEKMQ (reference sequence). Between the trimmed V and J ends, which lost 5 bases and 2 bases, there was a span of 9 bases. CDR3 region: CASSTRGQETQYF. CDR3 in DNA: TGTGCCAGCAGCACCAGGGGACAAGAGACCCAGTACTTC.